This T cell receptor (beta chain) originates from a study of blood T cell repertoires in COVID-19. Across the study: The analysed material was cDNA or gDNA that came from T cells, B-cell-depleted T cells, or PBMCs.

In the authors' workflow: Amplification of reference gene primers was used by the study to estimate nucleated cell counts. The table came from immunoSEQ multiplex PCR; TCRdb's copy has only in-frame clones and leaves some out. V, J and clone size derive from that table, while D and trimming were established from the DNA sequence. The sample has about half a million clones, roughly 85% seen once. Sequenced material: peripheral blood. The receptor's source is a human donor in a cohort sampled during active COVID-19.

The CDR3 here is CASSLNGGGNTEAFF. CDR3 coding DNA: TGCGCCAGCAGCTTGAACGGCGGTGGGAACACTGAAGCTTTCTTT. The rearrangement joins TRBV5-1 to TRBJ1-1; no clear D gene. This CDR3 has 15 amino acids. Trimming shortened V by 1 base and J by 1 base, and 11 bases separated the two germline ends. Per the germline V gene, CDR1 is SGHRS and CDR2 is YFSETQ.